This T cell receptor beta chain was observed in a study of regulatory T cells in long-lasting Graves disease. In its sample, this clonotype was seen many times. Germline loops: CDR1 MDHEN, CDR2 SYDVKM. The V end lost 3 bases, the J end lost 3 bases, and 8 bases lay between the germline ends. The CDR3 consists of 13 residues. This sample's time point: persistent/refractory GD, antithyroid drugs over 5 years with positive TRAb. From PBMCs, RNA was extracted and then used to make the TCR library. With iRepertoire HTBI primers and Arm-PCR of CDR3 regions, TCR beta libraries were built. Via MiXCR, TCRdb re-called the multiplex PCR reads, giving one row per CDR3 protein. The data show 430,000 or so distinct CDR3 sequences, 21% seen once.

The sequencing here drew on peripheral blood mononuclear cells (PBMCs), taken when the disease was refractory, from a patient treated with antithyroid drugs. This chain links TRBV28 with TRBJ1-2, with D hard to call. The clonotype was recovered from a female donor with Graves disease. Here the CDR3 reads CASSLERDYGYTF. Here the CDR3 DNA reads TGTGCCAGCAGTTTGGAACGGGACTATGGCTACACCTTC.